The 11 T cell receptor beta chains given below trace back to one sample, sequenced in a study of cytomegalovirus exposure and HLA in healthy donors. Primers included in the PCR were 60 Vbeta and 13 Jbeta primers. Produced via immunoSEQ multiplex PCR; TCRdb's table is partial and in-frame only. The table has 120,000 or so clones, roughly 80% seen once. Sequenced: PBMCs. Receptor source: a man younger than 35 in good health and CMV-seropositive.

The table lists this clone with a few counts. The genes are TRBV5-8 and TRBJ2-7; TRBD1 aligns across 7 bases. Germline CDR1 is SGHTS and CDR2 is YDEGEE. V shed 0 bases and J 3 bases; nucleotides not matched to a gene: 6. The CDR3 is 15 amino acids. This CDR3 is CASSLVTGFFYEQYF. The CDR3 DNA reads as TGTGCCAGCAGCTTGGTGACAGGGTTCTTCTACGAGCAGTACTTC.

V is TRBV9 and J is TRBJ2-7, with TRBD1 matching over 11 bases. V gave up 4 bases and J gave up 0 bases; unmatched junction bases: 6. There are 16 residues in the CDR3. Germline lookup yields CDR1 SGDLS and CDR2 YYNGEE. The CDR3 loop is CASSPRDRGASYEQYF. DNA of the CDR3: TGTGCCAGCAGCCCCCGGGACAGGGGGGCCTCCTACGAGCAGTACTTC.

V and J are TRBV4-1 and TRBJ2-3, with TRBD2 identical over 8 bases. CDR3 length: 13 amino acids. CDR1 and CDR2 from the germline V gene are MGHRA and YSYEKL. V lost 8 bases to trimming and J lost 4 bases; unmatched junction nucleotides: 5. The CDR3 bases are TGCGCCAGCGGGCGGGGGGCCGCAGATACGCAGTATTTT. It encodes CASGRGAADTQYF.

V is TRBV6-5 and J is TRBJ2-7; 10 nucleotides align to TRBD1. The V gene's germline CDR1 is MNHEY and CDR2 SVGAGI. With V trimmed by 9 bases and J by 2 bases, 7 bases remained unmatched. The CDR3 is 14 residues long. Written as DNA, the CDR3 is TGTGCCAGTCAGCCGGGACAGGGGACCTACGAGCAGTACTTC. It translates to CASQPGQGTYEQYF.

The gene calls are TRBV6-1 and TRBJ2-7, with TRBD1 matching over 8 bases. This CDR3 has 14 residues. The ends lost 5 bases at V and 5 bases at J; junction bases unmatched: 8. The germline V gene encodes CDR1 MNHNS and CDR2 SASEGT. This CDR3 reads CASSSTSGGDEQYF. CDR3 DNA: TGTGCCAGCAGTAGCACTTCAGGGGGCGACGAGCAGTACTTC.

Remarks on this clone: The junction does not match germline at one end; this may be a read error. The CDR3, as DNA: TGTGCCAGCAGTCTAGGACTCGACATTTCCCAAGAGGCCCAGTACTTC. This codes for CASSLGLDISQEAQYF. The chain couples TRBV13 to TRBJ2-5, with D maybe TRBD2 (5 bases). This CDR3 is built from 16 residues. Germline values: CDR1 PRHDT, CDR2 FYEKMQ (reference sequence).

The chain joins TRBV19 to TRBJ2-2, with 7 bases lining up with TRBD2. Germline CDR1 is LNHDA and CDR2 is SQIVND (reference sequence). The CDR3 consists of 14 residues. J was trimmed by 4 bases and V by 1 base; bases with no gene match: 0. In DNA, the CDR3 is TGTGCCAGTAGTATAGCGGGGGGCACCGGGGAGCTGTTTTTT. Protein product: CASSIAGGTGELFF.

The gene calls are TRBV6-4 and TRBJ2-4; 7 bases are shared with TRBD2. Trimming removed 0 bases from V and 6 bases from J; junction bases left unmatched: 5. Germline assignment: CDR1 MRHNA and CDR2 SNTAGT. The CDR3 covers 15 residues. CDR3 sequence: CASSDSTGGSNIQYF. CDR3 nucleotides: TGTGCCAGCAGTGACTCGACCGGGGGGTCAAACATTCAGTACTTC.

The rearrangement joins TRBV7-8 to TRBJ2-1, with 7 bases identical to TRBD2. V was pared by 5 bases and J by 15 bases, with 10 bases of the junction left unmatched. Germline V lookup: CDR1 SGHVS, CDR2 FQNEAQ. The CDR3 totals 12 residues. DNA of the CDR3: TGTGCCAGCAGCCGAGAAGGACTAGACTTGTTCTTC. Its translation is CASSREGLDLFF.

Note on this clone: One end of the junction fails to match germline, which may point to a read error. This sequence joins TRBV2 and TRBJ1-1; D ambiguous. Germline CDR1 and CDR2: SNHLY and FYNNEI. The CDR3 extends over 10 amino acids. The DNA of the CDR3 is TGCGTCTCCTATAAAGCTGAAGCTTTCTTT. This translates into CVSYKAEAFF.

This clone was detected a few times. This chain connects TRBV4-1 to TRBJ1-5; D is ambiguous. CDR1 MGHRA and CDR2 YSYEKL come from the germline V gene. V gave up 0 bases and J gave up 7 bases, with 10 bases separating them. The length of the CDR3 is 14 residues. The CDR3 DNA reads TGCGCCAGCAGCCAAGAAGAGGGTCGGCAGCCCCAGCATTTT. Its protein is CASSQEEGRQPQHF.